This paragraph covers one T cell receptor beta chain sequence. What it binds is not known. This entry is derived from a study of T cells in Graves' hyperthyroidism and ophthalmopathy. Study-level information: Before any treatment, at initial diagnosis, peripheral blood was collected.

Study-level points and caveats: Ophthalmopathy and stable hyperthyroidism were separated by a 13 V-J model.

The CDR3 is 17 residues long. V shed 4 bases and J 0 bases; nucleotides not matched to a gene: 5. CDR1 and CDR2 from the germline V gene are SGHDN and FVKESK. There were TCR beta CDR3 regions amplified from RNA transcripts. HTBI primers were the set used in a first-round RT-PCR of the TCR CDR3. Each CDR3 protein is one row after TCRdb ran MiXCR on the multiplex PCR reads. The table lists about 640,000 distinct CDR3 sequences, less than 25% of them singletons. The chain has TRBV14 and TRBJ2-2; 10 bases match TRBD2. The material sequenced was blood. The sequence derives from a man aged 25-40 years with Graves' ophthalmopathy. CDR3 coding DNA: TGTGCCAGCAGCCGGCTAGCGGGAGCCACGAACACCGGGGAGCTGTTTTTT. Residues: CASSRLAGATNTGELFF.